This is a list of T cell receptor beta chains from one sample in a study of blood T cells in healthy people across ages. Via MiXCR, TCRdb re-called the 5' RACE reads, giving one row per CDR3 protein. The sample records roughly 790,000 distinct CDR3 sequences, roughly 45% being singletons. Sequencing used blood. These receptor sequences come from a woman aged 55-69 years in good health. Both conserved end residues are part of each CDR3. The D gene is left open where the match is weak. Clone size is shown for a subset of rows, as once, few, many or a class of expanded clone.

d_gene | j_gene | abundance | v_gene | CDR3nt | CDR3aa
NA | TRBJ1-4 | NA | TRBV16 | TGTGCCAGCAGCCGAGAACTCGGGAAACTGTTTTTT | CASSRELGKLFF
TRBD2 | TRBJ2-5 | many | TRBV20-1 | TGCAGTGCCATAGCGCTACTAGCGGGGGCCCAAGAGACCCAGTACTTC | CSAIALLAGAQETQYF
NA | TRBJ2-7 | NA | TRBV3-1 | TGTGCCAGCAGCCTCACAGCGCCCGACGGGGGTGGCGAGCAGTACTTC | CASSLTAPDGGGEQYF
NA | TRBJ2-7 | few | TRBV27 | TGTGCCAGCAGTGCCTTCCCCATTCCAGGGTCCCACGAGCAGTACTTC | CASSAFPIPGSHEQYF
TRBD2 | TRBJ2-1 | once | TRBV20-1 | TGCAGTGCTAGGGGGGACTACCCGGAGAATGAGCAGTTCTTC | CSARGDYPENEQFF
TRBD2 | TRBJ2-7 | NA | TRBV2 | TGTGCCAGCAGTTTCAATGTCCCCGGGACTAGCTCCTACGAGCAGTACTTC | CASSFNVPGTSSYEQYF
TRBD1 | TRBJ2-1 | NA | TRBV5-1 | TGCGCCAGCAGCTTGACCCGGACAGGGGGAAACAATGAGCAGTTCTTC | CASSLTRTGGNNEQFF
TRBD1 | TRBJ2-7 | NA | TRBV7-9 | TGTGCCACCATGGGGACAGGGGGGAACGAGCAGTACTTC | CATMGTGGNEQYF
TRBD2 | TRBJ2-1 | NA | TRBV7-3 | TGTGCCAGCAGCTTCGGACTAGCGGGGGACCAAGAGACCCAGTTCTTC | CASSFGLAGDQETQFF
TRBD2 | TRBJ2-3 | NA | TRBV20-1 | TGCAGTGCTTTCATAGCGGGAGAAGGAGATACGCAGTATTTT | CSAFIAGEGDTQYF
TRBD1 | TRBJ2-7 | few | TRBV7-9 | TGTGCCAGCAGCTTAGACGGGACAGCCCTGGACGAGCAGTACTTC | CASSLDGTALDEQYF
NA | TRBJ2-1 | NA | TRBV12-3/TRBV12-4 | TGTGCCAGCAGCCCCGACGCTCAGTGTGAGCAGTTCTTC | CASSPDAQCEQFF
TRBD1 | TRBJ1-2 | few | TRBV12-3/TRBV12-4 | TGTGCCAGCAGAAAGACAGGGGACTATGGCTACACCTTC | CASRKTGDYGYTF
NA | TRBJ2-3 | NA | TRBV24-1 | TGTGCCACCAGTGATGAAACAGATACGCAGTATTTT | CATSDETDTQYF
TRBD2 | TRBJ2-1 | once | TRBV12-5 | TGTGCTAGTGGATTTAGCGGGGGAAGCTCCTACAATGAGCAGTTCTTC | CASGFSGGSSYNEQFF
TRBD2 | TRBJ2-1 | NA | TRBV20-1 | TGCAGTGCTATAGGAGCGGGAGGGCCGTACAATGAGCAGTTCTTC | CSAIGAGGPYNEQFF
NA | TRBJ2-1 | few | TRBV6-4 | TGTGCCAGCAGTGACCCTCCCCTGCGAGAGCAGTTCTTC | CASSDPPLREQFF
TRBD2 | TRBJ2-1 | few | TRBV7-9 | TGTGCCAGCATAGCGGGAGTCGATGAGCAGTTCTTC | CASIAGVDEQFF
TRBD2 | TRBJ2-1 | few | TRBV20-1 | TGCAGTTGCTCCGGGACTAGCGGCGGTAGCTCCTACAATGAGCAGTTCTTC | CSCSGTSGGSSYNEQFF
NA | TRBJ1-6 | NA | TRBV12-3/TRBV12-4 | TGTGCCAGCAGTTTCGGGACGGGGCGTAGATCCTATAATTCACCCCTCCACTTT | CASSFGTGRRSYNSPLHF
NA | TRBJ1-6 | NA | TRBV4-2 | TGTGCCAGCAGCCAAGTAGTTCAGGGGCGGAATTCACCCCTCCACTTT | CASSQVVQGRNSPLHF
NA | TRBJ2-7 | NA | TRBV4-3 | TGCGCCAGCAGCCGGACGGGGGAGAACGAGCAGTACTTC | CASSRTGENEQYF
NA | TRBJ1-1 | few | TRBV10-3 | TGTGCCATCACTAAGGACAGAGAGAACACTGAAGCTTTCTTT | CAITKDRENTEAFF
NA | TRBJ2-7 | few | TRBV2 | TGTGCCAGCACCGATGGGGACTACGAGCAGTACTTC | CASTDGDYEQYF
NA | TRBJ2-5 | many | TRBV7-2 | TGTGCCAGCAGACTACCGGGTCTCCAAGAGACCCAGTACTTC | CASRLPGLQETQYF
TRBD2 | TRBJ2-1 | NA | TRBV6-5 | TGTGCCAGCAGTTTTAGCGGGAGGGCCTATGAGCAGTTCTTC | CASSFSGRAYEQFF
NA | TRBJ1-5 | NA | TRBV6-2/TRBV6-3 | TGTGCCAGCGGGCGGGGAGGGAGCAATCAGCCCCAGCATTTT | CASGRGGSNQPQHF
TRBD1 | TRBJ2-7 | few | TRBV7-9 | TGTGCCGGCTCGACAGGGGGCATTCCCTACGAGCAGTACTTC | CAGSTGGIPYEQYF
TRBD1 | TRBJ2-7 | NA | TRBV12-3/TRBV12-4 | TGTGCCAACAGTTCCAAAGGGACAGGTAGGCGGTACGAGCAGTACTTC | CANSSKGTGRRYEQYF
TRBD2 | TRBJ2-5 | NA | TRBV3-1 | TGTGCCAGCAGAGACCTCGGACTAGAAGAGACCCAGTACTTC | CASRDLGLEETQYF
TRBD2 | TRBJ2-2 | NA | TRBV12-3/TRBV12-4 | TGTGCCAGCAGTCTACTAGCGGGGGGGTACACCGGGGAGCTGTTTTTT | CASSLLAGGYTGELFF
TRBD2 | TRBJ2-1 | many | TRBV5-1 | TGCGCCAGCAGCTTGGGTGGGACTAGCGGAGCCTACAATGAGCAGTTCTTC | CASSLGGTSGAYNEQFF
TRBD2 | TRBJ2-1 | few | TRBV9 | TGTGCCAGCAGCGTAATGGGGGGCGGGGGGGCTACGAATGAGCAGTTCTTC | CASSVMGGGGATNEQFF
TRBD2 | TRBJ2-5 | once | TRBV7-9 | TGTACCAGCAGCTTTGTTATGGTCCTAGCGGGGGGCCCGGAAGAGACCCAGTACTTC | CTSSFVMVLAGGPEETQYF
NA | TRBJ1-1 | NA | TRBV3-1 | TGTGCCAGCAGCCAATTCAATCAAGGCTCCCAGGGCCCTGAAGCTTTCTTT | CASSQFNQGSQGPEAFF
TRBD1 | TRBJ1-4 | few | TRBV5-1 | TGCGCCAGCAGCTTGGTGGGACAGGGCAAAAATGAAAAACTGTTTTTT | CASSLVGQGKNEKLFF
NA | TRBJ2-7 | few | TRBV28 | TGTGCCAGCAGTTCCCGGGGAGGGGGAGACTTTCCCCCTGACGAGCAGTACTTC | CASSSRGGGDFPPDEQYF
NA | TRBJ1-1 | many | TRBV6-5 | TGTGCCAGCAGTCCTAGTCTGAACACTGAAGCTTTCTTT | CASSPSLNTEAFF
TRBD1 | TRBJ2-7 | NA | TRBV10-3 | TGTGCCATCAGTGAGCTTGACAGGGTTGTCGAGCAGTACTTC | CAISELDRVVEQYF
NA | TRBJ2-6 | NA | TRBV29-1 | TGCAGCGTTGAAGAAGATCCCTCTGGGGCCAACGTCCTGACTTTC | CSVEEDPSGANVLTF
NA | TRBJ2-4 | NA | TRBV4-3 | TGCGCCTCTAGGGGATCCGGGAACATTCAGTACTTC | CASRGSGNIQYF
NA | TRBJ2-3 | NA | TRBV4-2 | TGTGCCAGCAGCCAAGAAAAAAGCGGGTTAAACACAGATACGCAGTATTTT | CASSQEKSGLNTDTQYF
NA | TRBJ1-2 | NA | TRBV3-1 | TGTGCCAGCAGCCAAGTCGACGGCTACACCTTC | CASSQVDGYTF
NA | TRBJ2-3 | few | TRBV20-1 | TGCAGTGCTGCCCCGGAGGGAGCCGATACGCAGTATTTT | CSAAPEGADTQYF
TRBD2 | TRBJ2-5 | NA | TRBV28 | TGTGCCAGCAGTTTATCATCCCACAGCGGGAGAAGGGAGCAGTACTTC | CASSLSSHSGRREQYF
TRBD1 | TRBJ1-1 | NA | TRBV2 | TGTGCCAGGGGACAGGGATTGAACACTGAAGCTTTCTTT | CARGQGLNTEAFF
NA | TRBJ2-7 | NA | TRBV4-3 | TGCGCCAGCAGCCAAGAATCTGGCTTTCCCCTCTACAATGAGCAGTACTTC | CASSQESGFPLYNEQYF
NA | TRBJ2-3 | few | TRBV7-3 | TGTGCCAGCAGCTTATGGGGACCAACCAGCACAGATACGCAGTATTTT | CASSLWGPTSTDTQYF
NA | TRBJ2-5 | NA | TRBV6-6 | TGTGCCAGCACTCCAGGCGGGCAAGAGACCCAGTACTTC | CASTPGGQETQYF
TRBD1 | TRBJ1-1 | NA | TRBV4-3 | TGCGCCAGCAGCCAAGATAGAAACAGGGGAGGCACTGAAGCTTTCTTT | CASSQDRNRGGTEAFF
NA | TRBJ1-5 | NA | TRBV19 | TGTGCCAGTAGTGTGTTCGCAAGCAATCAGCCCCAGCATTTT | CASSVFASNQPQHF
TRBD2 | TRBJ2-3 | NA | TRBV12-3/TRBV12-4 | TGTGCCAGCAGTTTATCGGGCGGGGGGGCTAAAACAGATGTGGAGTATTTT | CASSLSGGGAKTDVEYF
TRBD2 | TRBJ2-1 | NA | TRBV6-2/TRBV6-3 | TGTGCCAGCAGTTACACCGGACTAGCGGGAGGGCCTATAGTCGGCAATGAGCAGTTCTTC | CASSYTGLAGGPIVGNEQFF
NA | TRBJ2-6 | many | TRBV4-1 | TGCGCCAGCAGCCAAGATCCGGGAGAGGCCGGATTCTCTGGGGCCAACGTCCTGACTTTC | CASSQDPGEAGFSGANVLTF
TRBD1 | TRBJ1-2 | NA | TRBV12-3/TRBV12-4 | TGTGCCAGCGGGTCTACCGGGACAGGGGGCGCCAGGTATGGCTACACCTTC | CASGSTGTGGARYGYTF
NA | TRBJ1-5 | few | TRBV12-3/TRBV12-4 | TGTGCCAGCAGTTCCGACAGCATTAGCAATCAGCCCCAGCATTTT | CASSSDSISNQPQHF
NA | TRBJ2-7 | NA | TRBV21-1 | TGTGCCAGCAGCAAAATGGGAGCCGGACAGACCTACGAGCAGTACTTC | CASSKMGAGQTYEQYF
NA | TRBJ2-3 | many | TRBV11-1 | TGTGCCAGCAGCTTTGGGGCGGGAACAGATACGCAGTATTTT | CASSFGAGTDTQYF
TRBD1 | TRBJ1-2 | NA | TRBV28 | TGTGCCAGCAGAGTGCCGGGACAGGGTATCTATGGCTACACCTTC | CASRVPGQGIYGYTF